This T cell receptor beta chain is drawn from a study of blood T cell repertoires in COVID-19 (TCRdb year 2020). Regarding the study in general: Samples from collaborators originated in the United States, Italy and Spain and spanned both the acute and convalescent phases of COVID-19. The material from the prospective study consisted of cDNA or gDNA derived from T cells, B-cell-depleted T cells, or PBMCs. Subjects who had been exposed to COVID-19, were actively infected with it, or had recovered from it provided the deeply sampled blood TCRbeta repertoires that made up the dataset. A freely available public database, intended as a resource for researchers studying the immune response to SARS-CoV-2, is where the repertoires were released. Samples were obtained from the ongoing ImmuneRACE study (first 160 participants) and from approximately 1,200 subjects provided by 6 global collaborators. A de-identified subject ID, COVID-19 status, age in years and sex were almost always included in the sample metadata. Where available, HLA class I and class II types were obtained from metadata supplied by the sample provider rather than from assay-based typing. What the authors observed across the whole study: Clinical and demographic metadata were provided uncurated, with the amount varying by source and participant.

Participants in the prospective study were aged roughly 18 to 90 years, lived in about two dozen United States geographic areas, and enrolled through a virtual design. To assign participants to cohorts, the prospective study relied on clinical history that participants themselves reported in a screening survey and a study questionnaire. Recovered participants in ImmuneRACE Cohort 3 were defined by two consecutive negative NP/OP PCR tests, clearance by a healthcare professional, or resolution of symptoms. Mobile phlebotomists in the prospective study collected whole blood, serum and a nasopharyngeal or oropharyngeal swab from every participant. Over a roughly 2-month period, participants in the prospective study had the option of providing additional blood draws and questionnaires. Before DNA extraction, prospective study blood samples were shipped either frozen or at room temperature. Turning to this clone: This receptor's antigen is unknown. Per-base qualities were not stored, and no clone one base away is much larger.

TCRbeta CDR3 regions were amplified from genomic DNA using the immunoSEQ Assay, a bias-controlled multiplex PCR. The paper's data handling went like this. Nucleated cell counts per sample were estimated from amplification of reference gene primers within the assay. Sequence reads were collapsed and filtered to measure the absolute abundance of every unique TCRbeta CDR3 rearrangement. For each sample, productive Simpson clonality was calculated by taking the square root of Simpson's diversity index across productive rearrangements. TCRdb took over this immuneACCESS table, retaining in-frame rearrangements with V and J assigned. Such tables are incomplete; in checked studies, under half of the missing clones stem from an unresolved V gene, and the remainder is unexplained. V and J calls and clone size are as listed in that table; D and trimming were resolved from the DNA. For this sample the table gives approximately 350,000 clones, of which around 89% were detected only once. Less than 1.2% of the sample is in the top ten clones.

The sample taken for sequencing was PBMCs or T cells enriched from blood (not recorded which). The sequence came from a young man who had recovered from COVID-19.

The DNA sequence is as follows: TGTGCCAGCACCACGACCGTGACAGACCTCTATGAAAAACTGTTTTTT. Its amino acids are CASTTTVTDLYEKLFF. This receptor chain uses TRBV2 and TRBJ1-4; 5 matching bases give a weak D call of TRBD1. The CDR3 runs 16 residues from the cysteine to the phenylalanine. This entry keeps only the CDR3 DNA: 48 bases, framed from base 1. CDR1 SNHLY and CDR2 FYNNEI are derived from the germline V gene. The trim is 7 bases for V and 6 bases for J, with a gap of 21 bases between the germline ends.